The present entry profiles one T cell receptor beta chain with its context. Assay: immunoSEQ multiplex PCR; the TCRdb copy retains only in-frame clones and omits some. The profile shows under 1,900,000 clones, around 98.5% of them singletons. Germline CDR1 MNHEY, CDR2 SMNVEV (reference sequence). This CDR3 has 20 residues. V was cut by 0 bases and J by 2 bases, with 23 bases left in between. The record originates from a study of shared clonotypes between healthy human individuals. The sequenced sample was naive CD4+ T cells sorted from blood. Subset meaning: CD45RA+ positively selected. The chain carries TRBV27 and TRBJ1-5; perhaps TRBD1 as D (6 bases). This receptor was obtained from a man aged 25 to 45 in good health. This chain's CDR3 is CASSLSGGHRVAPGNQPQHF. The CDR3 region has the DNA TGTGCCAGCAGTTTATCGGGGGGGCACAGGGTCGCCCCGGGCAATCAGCCCCAGCATTTT.